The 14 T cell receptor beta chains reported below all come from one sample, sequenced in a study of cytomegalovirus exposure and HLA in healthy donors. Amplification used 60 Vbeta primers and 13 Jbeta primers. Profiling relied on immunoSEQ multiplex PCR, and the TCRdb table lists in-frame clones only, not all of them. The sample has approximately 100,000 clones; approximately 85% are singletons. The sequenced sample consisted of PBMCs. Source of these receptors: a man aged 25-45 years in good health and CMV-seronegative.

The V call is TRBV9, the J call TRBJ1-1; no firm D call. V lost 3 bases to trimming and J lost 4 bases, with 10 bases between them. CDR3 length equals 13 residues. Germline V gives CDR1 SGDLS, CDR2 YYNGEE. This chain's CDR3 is CASSAERGTEAFF. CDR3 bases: TGTGCCAGCAGCGCAGAGCGAGGCACTGAAGCTTTCTTT.

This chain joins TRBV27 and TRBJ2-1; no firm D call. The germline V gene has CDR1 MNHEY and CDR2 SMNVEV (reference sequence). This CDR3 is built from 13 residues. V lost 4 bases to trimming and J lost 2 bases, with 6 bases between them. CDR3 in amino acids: CASSSGAYNEQFF. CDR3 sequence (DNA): TGTGCCAGCAGTTCCGGAGCCTACAATGAGCAGTTCTTC.

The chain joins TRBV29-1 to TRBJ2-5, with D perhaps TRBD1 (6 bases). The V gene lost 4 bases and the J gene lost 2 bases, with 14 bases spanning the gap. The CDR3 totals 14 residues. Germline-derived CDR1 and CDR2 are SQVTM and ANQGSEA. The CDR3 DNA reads TGCAGCGTTGGACAAACAGGGATTCAAGAGACCCAGTACTTC. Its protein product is CSVGQTGIQETQYF.

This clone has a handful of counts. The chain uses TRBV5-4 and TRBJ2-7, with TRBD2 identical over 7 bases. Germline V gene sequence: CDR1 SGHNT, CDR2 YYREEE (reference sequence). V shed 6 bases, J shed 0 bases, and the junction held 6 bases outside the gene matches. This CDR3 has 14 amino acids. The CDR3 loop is CASTLGGGSYEQYF. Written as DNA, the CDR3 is TGTGCCAGCACCCTGGGGGGGGGCTCCTACGAGCAGTACTTC.

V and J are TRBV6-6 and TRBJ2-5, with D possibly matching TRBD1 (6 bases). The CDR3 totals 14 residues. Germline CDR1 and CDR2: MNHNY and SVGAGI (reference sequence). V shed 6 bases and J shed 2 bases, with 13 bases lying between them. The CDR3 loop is CASSETGEQETQYF. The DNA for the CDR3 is TGTGCCAGCAGCGAGACAGGTGAACAAGAGACCCAGTACTTC.

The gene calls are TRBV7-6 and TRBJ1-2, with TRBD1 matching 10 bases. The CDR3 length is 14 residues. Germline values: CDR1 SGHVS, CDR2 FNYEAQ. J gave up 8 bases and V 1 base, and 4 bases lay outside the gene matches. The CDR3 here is CASSLGQGAEGYTF. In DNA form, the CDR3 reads TGTGCCAGCAGCTTAGGACAGGGGGCAGAAGGCTACACCTTC.

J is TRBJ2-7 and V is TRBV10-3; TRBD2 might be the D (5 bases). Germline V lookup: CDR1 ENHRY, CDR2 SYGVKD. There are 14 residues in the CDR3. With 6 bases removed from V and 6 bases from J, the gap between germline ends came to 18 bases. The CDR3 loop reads CAISRSELGPEQYF. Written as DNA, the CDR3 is TGTGCCATCAGCCGGTCCGAACTAGGTCCCGAGCAGTACTTC.

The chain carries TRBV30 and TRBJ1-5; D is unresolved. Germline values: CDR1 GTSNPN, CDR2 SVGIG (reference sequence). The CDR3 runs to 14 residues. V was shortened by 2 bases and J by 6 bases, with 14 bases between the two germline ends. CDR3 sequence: CAWSHRGMGQPQHF. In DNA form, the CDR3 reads TGTGCCTGGAGTCACCGGGGTATGGGTCAGCCCCAGCATTTT.

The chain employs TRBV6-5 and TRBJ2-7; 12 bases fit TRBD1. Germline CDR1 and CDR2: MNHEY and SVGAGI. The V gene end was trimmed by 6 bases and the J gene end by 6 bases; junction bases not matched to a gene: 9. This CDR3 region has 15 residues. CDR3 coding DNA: TGTGCCAGCAGAGAAAGGGGACAGGGGGCGACCGAGCAGTACTTC. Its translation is CASRERGQGATEQYF.

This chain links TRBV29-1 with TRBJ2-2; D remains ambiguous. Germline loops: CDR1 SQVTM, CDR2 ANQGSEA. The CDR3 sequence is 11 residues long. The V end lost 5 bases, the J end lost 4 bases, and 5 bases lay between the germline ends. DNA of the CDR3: TGCAGCGTTTATTTCACCGGGGAGCTGTTTTTT. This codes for CSVYFTGELFF.

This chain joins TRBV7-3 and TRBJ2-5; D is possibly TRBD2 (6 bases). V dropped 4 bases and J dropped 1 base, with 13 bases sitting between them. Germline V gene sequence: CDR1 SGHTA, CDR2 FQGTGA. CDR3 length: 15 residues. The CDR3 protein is CASSSGTWVQETQYF. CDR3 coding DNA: TGTGCCAGCAGCTCCGGGACTTGGGTCCAAGAGACCCAGTACTTC.

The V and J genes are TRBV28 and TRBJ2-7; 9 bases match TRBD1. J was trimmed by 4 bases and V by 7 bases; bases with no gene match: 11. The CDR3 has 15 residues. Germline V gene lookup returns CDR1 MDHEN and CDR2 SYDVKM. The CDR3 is CASNPRPGQGYEQYF. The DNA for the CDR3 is TGTGCCAGCAACCCCCGCCCGGGACAGGGATACGAGCAGTACTTC. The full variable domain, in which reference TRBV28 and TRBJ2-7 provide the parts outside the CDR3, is DVKVTQSSRYLVKRTGEKVFLECVQDMDHENMFWYRQDPGLGLRLIYFSYDVKMKEKGDIPEGYSVSREKKERFSLILESASTNQTSMYLCASNPRPGQGYEQYFGPGTRLTVT.

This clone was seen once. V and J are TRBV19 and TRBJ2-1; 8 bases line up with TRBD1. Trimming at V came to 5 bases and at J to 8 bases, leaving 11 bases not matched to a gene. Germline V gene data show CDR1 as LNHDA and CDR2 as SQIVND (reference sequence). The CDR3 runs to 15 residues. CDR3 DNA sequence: TGTGCCAGTAGTGAACCAGGGGGCTGGATAGATGAGCAGTTCTTC. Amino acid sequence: CASSEPGGWIDEQFF.

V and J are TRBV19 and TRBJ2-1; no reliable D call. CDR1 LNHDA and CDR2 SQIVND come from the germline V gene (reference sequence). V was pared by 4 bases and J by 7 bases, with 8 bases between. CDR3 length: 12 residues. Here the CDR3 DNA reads TGTGCCAGTAGTAACAGAAAAAATGAGCAGTTCTTC. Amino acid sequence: CASSNRKNEQFF.